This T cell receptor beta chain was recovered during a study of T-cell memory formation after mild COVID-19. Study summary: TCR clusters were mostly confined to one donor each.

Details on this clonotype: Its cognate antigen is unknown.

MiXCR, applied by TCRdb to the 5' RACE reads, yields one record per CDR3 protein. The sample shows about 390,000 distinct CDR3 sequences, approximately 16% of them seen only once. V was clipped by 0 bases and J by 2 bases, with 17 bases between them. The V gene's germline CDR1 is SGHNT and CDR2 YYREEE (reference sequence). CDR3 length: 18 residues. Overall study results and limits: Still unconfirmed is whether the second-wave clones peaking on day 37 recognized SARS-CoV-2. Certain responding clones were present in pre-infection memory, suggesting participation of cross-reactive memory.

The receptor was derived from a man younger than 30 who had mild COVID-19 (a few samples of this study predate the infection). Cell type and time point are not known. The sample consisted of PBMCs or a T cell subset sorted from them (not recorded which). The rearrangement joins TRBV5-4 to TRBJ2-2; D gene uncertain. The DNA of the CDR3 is TGTGCCAGCAGCTTGGTCAACCCTAATTGGATCAACACCGGGGAGCTGTTTTTT. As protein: CASSLVNPNWINTGELFF.